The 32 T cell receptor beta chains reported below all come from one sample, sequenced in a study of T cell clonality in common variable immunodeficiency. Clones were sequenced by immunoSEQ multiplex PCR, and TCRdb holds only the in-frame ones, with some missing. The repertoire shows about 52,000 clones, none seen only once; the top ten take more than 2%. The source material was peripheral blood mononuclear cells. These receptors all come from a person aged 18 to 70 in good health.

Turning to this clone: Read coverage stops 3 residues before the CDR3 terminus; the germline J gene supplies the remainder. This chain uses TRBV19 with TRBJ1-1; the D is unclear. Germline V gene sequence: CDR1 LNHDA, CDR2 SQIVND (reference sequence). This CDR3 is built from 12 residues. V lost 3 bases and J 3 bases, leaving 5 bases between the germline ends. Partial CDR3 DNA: TGTGCCAGTAGTATTGCGGACACTGAA. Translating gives CASSIADTE. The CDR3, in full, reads CASSIADTEAFF.

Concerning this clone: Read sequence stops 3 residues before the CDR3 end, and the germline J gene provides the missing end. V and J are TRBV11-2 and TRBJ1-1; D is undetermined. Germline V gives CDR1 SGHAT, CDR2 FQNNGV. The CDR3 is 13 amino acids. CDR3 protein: CASSLGRFQEAFF. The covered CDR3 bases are TGTGCCAGCAGCTTGGGCCGTTTCCAAGAA.

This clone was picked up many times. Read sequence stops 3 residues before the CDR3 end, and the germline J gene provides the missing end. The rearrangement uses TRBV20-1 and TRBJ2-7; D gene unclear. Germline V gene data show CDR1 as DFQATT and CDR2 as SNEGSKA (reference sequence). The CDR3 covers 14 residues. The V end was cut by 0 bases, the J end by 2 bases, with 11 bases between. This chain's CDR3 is CSARDPRRTYEQYF. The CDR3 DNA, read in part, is TGCAGTGCTAGAGATCCTAGGCGGACCTACGAG.

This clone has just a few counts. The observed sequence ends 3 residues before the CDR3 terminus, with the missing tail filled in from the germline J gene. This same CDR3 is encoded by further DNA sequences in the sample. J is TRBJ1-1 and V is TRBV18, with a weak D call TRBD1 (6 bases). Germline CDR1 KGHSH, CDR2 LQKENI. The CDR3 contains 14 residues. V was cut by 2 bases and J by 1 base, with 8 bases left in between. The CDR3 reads CASSPDRKNTEAFF. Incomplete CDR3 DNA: TGTGCCAGCTCACCAGACAGGAAGAACACTGAA.

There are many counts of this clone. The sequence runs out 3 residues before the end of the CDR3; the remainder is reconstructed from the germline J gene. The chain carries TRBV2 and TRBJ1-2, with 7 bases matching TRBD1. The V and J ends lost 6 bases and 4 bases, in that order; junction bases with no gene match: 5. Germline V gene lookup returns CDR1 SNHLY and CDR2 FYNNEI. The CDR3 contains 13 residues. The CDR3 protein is CASSPGTVYGYTF. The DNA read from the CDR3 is TGTGCCAGCAGCCCCGGGACAGTCTATGGC.

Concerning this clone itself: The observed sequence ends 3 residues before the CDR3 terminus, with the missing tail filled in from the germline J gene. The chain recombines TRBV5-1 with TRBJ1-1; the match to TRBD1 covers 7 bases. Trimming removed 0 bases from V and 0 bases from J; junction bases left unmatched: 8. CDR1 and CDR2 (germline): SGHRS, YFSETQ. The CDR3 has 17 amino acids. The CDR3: CASSLEGAYVMNTEAFF. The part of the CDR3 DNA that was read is TGCGCCAGCAGCTTGGAGGGGGCGTATGTTATGAACACTGAA.

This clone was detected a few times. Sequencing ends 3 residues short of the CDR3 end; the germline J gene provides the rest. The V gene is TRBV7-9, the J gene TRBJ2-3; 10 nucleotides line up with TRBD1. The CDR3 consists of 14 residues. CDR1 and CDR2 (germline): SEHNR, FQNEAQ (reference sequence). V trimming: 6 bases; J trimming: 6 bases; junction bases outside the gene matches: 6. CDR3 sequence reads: CASRAGTGEDTQYF. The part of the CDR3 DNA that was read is TGTGCCAGCAGGGCCGGGACAGGGGAGGATACG.

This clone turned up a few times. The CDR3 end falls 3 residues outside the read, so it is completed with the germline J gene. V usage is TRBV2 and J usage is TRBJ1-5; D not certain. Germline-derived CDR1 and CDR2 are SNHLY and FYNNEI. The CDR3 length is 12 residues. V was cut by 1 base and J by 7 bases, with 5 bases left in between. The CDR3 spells CASSEVRQPQHF. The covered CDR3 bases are TGTGCCAGCAGTGAAGTTAGACAGCCC.

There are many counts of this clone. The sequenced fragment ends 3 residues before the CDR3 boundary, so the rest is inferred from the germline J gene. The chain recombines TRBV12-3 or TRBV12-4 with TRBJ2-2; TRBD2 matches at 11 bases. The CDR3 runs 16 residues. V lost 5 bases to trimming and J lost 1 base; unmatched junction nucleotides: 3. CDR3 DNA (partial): TGTGCCAGCAGTACCGGGACTAGCGGGAACACCGGGGAG. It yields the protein CASSTGTSGNTGE. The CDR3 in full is CASSTGTSGNTGELFF.

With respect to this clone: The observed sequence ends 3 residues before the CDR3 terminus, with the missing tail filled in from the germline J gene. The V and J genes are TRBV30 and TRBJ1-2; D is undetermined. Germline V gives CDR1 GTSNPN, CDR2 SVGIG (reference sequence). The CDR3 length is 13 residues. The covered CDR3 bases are TGTGCCTGGGTACCGGCGGCGTTCTCCGGC. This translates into CAWVPAAFSG. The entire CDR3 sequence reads CAWVPAAFSGYTF.

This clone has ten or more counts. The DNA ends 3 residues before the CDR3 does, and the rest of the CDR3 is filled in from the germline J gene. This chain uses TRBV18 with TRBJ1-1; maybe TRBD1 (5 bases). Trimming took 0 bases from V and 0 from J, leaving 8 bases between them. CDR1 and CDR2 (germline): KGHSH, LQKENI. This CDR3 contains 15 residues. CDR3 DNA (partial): TGTGCCAGCTCACCACCATCGACAGTGAACACTGAA. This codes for CASSPPSTVNTE. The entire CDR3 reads CASSPPSTVNTEAFF.

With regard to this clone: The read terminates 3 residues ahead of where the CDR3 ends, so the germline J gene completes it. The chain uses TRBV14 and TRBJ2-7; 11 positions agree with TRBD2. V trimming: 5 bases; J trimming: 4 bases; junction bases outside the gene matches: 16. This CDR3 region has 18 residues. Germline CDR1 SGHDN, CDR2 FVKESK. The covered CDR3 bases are TGTGCCAGCAGCTCGCCATTTCCCGGGACTAGCGGCTTTTACGAG. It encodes CASSSPFPGTSGFYE. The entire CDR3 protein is CASSSPFPGTSGFYEQYF.

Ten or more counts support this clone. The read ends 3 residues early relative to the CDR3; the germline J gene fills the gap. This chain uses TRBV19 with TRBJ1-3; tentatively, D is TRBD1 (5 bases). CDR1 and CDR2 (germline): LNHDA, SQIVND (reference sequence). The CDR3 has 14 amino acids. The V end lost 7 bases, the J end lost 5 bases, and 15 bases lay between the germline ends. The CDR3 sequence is CASTMRGGRNTIYF. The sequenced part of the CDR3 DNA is TGTGCCAGTACCATGAGGGGCGGCCGAAACACC.

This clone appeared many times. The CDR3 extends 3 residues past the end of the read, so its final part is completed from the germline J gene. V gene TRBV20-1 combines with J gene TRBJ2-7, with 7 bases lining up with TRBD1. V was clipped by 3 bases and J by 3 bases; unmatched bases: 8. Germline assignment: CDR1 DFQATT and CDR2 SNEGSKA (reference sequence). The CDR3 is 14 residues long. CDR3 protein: CSARPGQLLYEQYF. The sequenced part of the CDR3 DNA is TGCAGTGCTAGGCCGGGACAGCTCCTCTACGAG.

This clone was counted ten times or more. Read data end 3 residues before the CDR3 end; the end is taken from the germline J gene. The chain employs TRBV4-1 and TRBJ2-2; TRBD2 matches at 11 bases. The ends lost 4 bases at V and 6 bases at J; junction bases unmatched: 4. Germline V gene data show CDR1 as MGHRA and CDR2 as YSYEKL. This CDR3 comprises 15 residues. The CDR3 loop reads CASSLRLAGSGELFF. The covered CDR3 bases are TGCGCCAGCAGCCTTAGACTAGCGGGGTCCGGGGAG.

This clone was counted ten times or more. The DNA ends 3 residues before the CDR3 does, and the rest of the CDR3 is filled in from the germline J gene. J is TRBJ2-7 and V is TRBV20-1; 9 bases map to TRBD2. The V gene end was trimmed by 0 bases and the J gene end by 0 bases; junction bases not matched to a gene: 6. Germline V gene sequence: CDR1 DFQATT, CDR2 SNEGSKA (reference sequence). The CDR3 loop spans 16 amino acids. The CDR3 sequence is CSARDPLAGSSYEQYF. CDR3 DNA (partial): TGCAGTGCTAGAGATCCCCTAGCGGGGAGCTCCTACGAG.

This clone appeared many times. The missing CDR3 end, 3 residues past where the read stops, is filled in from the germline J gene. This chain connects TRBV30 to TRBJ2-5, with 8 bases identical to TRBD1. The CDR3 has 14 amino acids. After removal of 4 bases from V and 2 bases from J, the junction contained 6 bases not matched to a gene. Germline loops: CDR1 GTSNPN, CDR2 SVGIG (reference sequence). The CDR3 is CAWNLRTGQETQYF. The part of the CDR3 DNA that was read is TGTGCCTGGAATCTCCGGACAGGGCAAGAGACC.

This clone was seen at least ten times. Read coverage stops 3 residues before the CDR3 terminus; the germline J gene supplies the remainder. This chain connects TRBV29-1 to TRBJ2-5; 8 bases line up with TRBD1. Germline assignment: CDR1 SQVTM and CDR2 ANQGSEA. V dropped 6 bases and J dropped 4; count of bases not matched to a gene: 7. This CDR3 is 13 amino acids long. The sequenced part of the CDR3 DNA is TGCAGCGTCACGAGACAGGGGCCAGAGACC. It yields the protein CSVTRQGPET. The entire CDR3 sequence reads CSVTRQGPETQYF.

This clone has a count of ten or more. This CDR3 reads CASRASGGSYNSPLHF. The sequenced CDR3 bases are TGTGCCAGCCGGGCCAGCGGGGGTTCCTATAATTCACCC. The chain uses TRBV6-2 or TRBV6-3 and TRBJ1-6; TRBD1 is a possible D gene (5 bases). The read ends 3 residues before the CDR3 terminus; that terminus is restored from the germline J gene. V was shortened by 8 bases and J by 1 base, with 15 bases between the two germline ends. The CDR3 length is 16 residues. Germline assignment: CDR1 MNHEY and CDR2 SVGEGT.

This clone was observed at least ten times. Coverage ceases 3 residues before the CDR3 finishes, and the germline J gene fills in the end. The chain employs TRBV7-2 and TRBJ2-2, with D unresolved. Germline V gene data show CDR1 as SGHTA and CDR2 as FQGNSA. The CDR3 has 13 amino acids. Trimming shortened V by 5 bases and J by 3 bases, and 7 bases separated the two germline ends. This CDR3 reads CASSSTYTGELFF. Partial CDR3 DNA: TGTGCCAGCAGCAGCACTTACACCGGGGAG.

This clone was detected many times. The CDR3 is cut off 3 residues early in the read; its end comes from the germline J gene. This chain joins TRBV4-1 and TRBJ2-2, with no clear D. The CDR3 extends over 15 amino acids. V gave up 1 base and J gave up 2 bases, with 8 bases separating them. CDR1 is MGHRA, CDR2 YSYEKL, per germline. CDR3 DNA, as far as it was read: TGCGCCAGCAGCCAAGGGCGGATTAACACCGGGGAG. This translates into CASSQGRINTGE. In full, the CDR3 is CASSQGRINTGELFF.

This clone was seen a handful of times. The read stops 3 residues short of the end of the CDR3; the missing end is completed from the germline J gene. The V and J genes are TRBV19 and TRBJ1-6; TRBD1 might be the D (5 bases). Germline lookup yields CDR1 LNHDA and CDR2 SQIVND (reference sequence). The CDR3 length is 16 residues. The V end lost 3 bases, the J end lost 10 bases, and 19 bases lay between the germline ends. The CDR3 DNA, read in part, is TGTGCCAGTAGTATGGCTCCCACGGGGGTCGGCTCACCC. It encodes CASSMAPTGVGSP. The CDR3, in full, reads CASSMAPTGVGSPLHF.

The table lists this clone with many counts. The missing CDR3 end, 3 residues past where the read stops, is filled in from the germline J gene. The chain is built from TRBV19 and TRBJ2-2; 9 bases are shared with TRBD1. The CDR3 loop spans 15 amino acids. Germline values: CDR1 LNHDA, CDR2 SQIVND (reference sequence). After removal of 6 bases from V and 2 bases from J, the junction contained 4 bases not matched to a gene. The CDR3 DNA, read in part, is TGTGCCAGTAGAAGGGACAGGGTAAACACCGGGGAG. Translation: CASRRDRVNTGE. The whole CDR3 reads CASRRDRVNTGELFF.

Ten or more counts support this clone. The DNA read from the CDR3 is TGTGCCAGCAGGAAAAAAAACTTTCAAGAGACC. It is translated as CASRKKNFQET. The full CDR3 is CASRKKNFQETQYF. The J gene is TRBJ2-5, the V gene TRBV6-2 or TRBV6-3, with D unclear. Read coverage stops 3 residues before the CDR3 terminus; the germline J gene supplies the remainder. Deletions cut 6 bases from V and 2 bases from J, with 13 bases between. The CDR3 runs to 14 residues. Germline CDR1 and CDR2: MNHEY and SVGEGT.

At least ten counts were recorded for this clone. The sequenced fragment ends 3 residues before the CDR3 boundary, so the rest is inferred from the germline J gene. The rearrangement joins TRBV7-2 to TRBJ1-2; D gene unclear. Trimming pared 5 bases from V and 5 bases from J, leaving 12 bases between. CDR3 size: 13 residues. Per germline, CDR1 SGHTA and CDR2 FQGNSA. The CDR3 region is CASSGPPGYGYTF. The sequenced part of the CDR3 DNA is TGTGCCAGCAGCGGCCCTCCCGGGTATGGC. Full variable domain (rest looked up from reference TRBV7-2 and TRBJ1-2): GAGVSQSPSNKVTEKGKDVELRCDPISGHTALYWYRQSLGQGLEFLIYFQGNSAPDKSGLPSDRFSAERTGGSVSTLTIQRTQQEDSAVYLCASSGPPGYGYTFGSGTRLTVV.

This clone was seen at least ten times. CDR3 in amino acids: CASSLVDSPLHF. The DNA read from the CDR3 is TGTGCCAGCAGCTTAGTCGATTCACCC. The rearrangement uses TRBV7-9 and TRBJ1-6; D not resolved. The read comes to an end 3 residues before the CDR3 does, leaving the germline J gene to fill in the end. Trimming removed 1 base from V and 8 bases from J, with 3 bases in between. Germline V gene data show CDR1 as SEHNR and CDR2 as FQNEAQ (reference sequence). The CDR3 is 12 residues long.

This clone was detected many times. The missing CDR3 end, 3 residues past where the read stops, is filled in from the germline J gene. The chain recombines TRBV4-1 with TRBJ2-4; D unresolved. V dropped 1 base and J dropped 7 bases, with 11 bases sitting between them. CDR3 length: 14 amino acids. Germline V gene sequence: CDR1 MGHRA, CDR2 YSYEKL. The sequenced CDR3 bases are TGCGCCAGCAGCCAAGCGGTCATCGGGAACATT. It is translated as CASSQAVIGNI. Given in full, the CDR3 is CASSQAVIGNIQYF.

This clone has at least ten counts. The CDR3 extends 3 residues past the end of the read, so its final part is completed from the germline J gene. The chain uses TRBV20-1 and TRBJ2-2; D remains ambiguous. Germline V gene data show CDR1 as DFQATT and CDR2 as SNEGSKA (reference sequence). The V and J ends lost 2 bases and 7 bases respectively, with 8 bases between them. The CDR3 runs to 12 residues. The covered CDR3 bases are TGCAGTGCTAGAAGGCCTGGCGGGGAG. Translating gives CSARRPGGE. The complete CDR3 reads CSARRPGGELFF.

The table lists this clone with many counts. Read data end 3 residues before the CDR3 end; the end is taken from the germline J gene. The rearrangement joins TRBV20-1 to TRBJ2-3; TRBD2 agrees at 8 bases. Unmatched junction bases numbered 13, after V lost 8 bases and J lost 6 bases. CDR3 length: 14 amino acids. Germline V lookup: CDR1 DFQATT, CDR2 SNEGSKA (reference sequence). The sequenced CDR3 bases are TGCAGTCCTTCGGCGGGAGGTATAAGGGATACG. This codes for CSPSAGGIRDT. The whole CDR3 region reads CSPSAGGIRDTQYF.

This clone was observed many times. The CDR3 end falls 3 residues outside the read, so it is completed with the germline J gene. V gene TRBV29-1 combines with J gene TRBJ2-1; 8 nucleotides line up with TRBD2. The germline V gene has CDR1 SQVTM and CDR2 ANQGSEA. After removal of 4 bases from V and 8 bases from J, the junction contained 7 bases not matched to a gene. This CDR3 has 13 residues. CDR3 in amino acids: CSVAGGRRDEQFF. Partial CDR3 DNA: TGCAGCGTTGCCGGCGGGAGGAGGGATGAG.

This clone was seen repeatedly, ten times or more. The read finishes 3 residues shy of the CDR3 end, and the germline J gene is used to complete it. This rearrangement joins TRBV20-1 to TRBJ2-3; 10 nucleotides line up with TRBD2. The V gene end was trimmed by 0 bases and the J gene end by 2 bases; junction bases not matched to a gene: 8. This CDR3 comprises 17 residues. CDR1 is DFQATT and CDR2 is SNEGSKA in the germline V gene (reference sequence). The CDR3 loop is CSARDYQRGGLTDTQYF. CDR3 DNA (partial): TGCAGTGCTAGAGATTACCAGCGGGGGGGCCTCACAGATACG.

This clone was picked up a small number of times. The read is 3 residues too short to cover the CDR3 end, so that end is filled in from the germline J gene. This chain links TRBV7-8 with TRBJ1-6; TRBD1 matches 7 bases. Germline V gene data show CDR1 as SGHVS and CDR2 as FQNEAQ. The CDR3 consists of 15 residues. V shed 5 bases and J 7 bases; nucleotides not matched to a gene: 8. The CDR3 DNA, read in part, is TGTGCCAGCAGCCTACGACAGGGAGGGAATTCACCC. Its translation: CASSLRQGGNSP. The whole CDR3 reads CASSLRQGGNSPLHF.